This is a list of T cell receptor beta chains from one sample in a study of OX40 agonist ivuxolimab in advanced cancers. The repertoire was sequenced with immunoSEQ multiplex PCR; TCRdb's copy has only in-frame clones and lacks some. The sample has around 70,000 clones; approximately 82% are singletons. The sequenced sample was CD4+ or CD8+ T cells sorted from blood, obtained in a trial of the OX40 agonist ivuxolimab. These receptors were obtained from an adult with an advanced solid tumor such as melanoma, head and neck, liver or kidney cancer. The CDR3 runs from the conserved cysteine through the conserved F or W. Each record gives: clone size, V gene, D gene, J gene, CDR3 DNA, CDR3 protein. A D gene is named only where the DNA matches it firmly. A clone size is listed for some rows: how often the clone was seen (once, few, many), or a class if it is expanded.

clone_size: NA
v_call: TRBV27
d_call: NA
j_call: TRBJ2-7
cdr3_nt: TGTGCCAGCAGCCCTCGTGGATCACGCTACGAGCAGTACTTC
cdr3_aa: CASSPRGSRYEQYF

clone_size: NA
v_call: TRBV29-1
d_call: NA
j_call: TRBJ2-1
cdr3_nt: TGCAGCGTCCGGAGGAGGGATTTCTCCAATGAGCAGTTCTTC
cdr3_aa: CSVRRRDFSNEQFF

clone_size: NA
v_call: TRBV18
d_call: TRBD1
j_call: TRBJ2-7
cdr3_nt: TGTGCCAGCTCATCTTCGGGACAGATCGAGCAGTACTTC
cdr3_aa: CASSSSGQIEQYF

clone_size: NA
v_call: TRBV6-1
d_call: NA
j_call: TRBJ1-1
cdr3_nt: TGTGCCAGCAGTGCCGGACGAAAAGAAGCTTTCTTT
cdr3_aa: CASSAGRKEAFF

clone_size: NA
v_call: TRBV7-2
d_call: NA
j_call: TRBJ1-2
cdr3_nt: TGTGCCAGCAGCTTAGGTGGGGGAGAGTATGGCTACACCTTC
cdr3_aa: CASSLGGGEYGYTF

clone_size: NA
v_call: TRBV7-2
d_call: NA
j_call: TRBJ2-5
cdr3_nt: TGTGCCAGCAGCTTAGTCAGTAGTGGAAAATGGGAGACCCAGTACTTC
cdr3_aa: CASSLVSSGKWETQYF

clone_size: NA
v_call: TRBV7-6
d_call: NA
j_call: TRBJ2-3
cdr3_nt: TGTGCCAGCAGCTCCCAGAGCACAGATACGCAGTATTTT
cdr3_aa: CASSSQSTDTQYF

clone_size: NA
v_call: TRBV6-1
d_call: NA
j_call: TRBJ1-5
cdr3_nt: TGTGCCAGCAGTGAGCTAACGGGGGATGGCAATCAGCCCCAGCATTTT
cdr3_aa: CASSELTGDGNQPQHF

clone_size: NA
v_call: TRBV2
d_call: NA
j_call: TRBJ1-3
cdr3_nt: TGTGCCAGCAAACACGGTGGTGGAAACACCATATATTTT
cdr3_aa: CASKHGGGNTIYF

clone_size: NA
v_call: TRBV9
d_call: NA
j_call: TRBJ2-2
cdr3_nt: TGTGCCAGCAGCGTAGCGCCCCTCGGGGAGCTGTTTTTT
cdr3_aa: CASSVAPLGELFF

clone_size: NA
v_call: TRBV4-2
d_call: TRBD1
j_call: TRBJ2-3
cdr3_nt: TGTGCCAGCAGCCAAGGACAGGGCATAACAGATACGCAGTATTTT
cdr3_aa: CASSQGQGITDTQYF

clone_size: NA
v_call: TRBV28
d_call: NA
j_call: TRBJ2-1
cdr3_nt: TGTGCCAGCAGTTCGTTTAGAAGGGGGTACAATGAGCAGTTCTTC
cdr3_aa: CASSSFRRGYNEQFF

clone_size: NA
v_call: TRBV5-1
d_call: TRBD1
j_call: TRBJ1-2
cdr3_nt: TGCGCCAGCAGCTTACAGGGGGAAGACGGCTACACCTTC
cdr3_aa: CASSLQGEDGYTF

clone_size: NA
v_call: TRBV19
d_call: NA
j_call: TRBJ1-5
cdr3_nt: TGTGCCAGTAGAGCGGCAGGTGCAACCTACCAGCCCCAGCATTTT
cdr3_aa: CASRAAGATYQPQHF

clone_size: once
v_call: TRBV5-1
d_call: NA
j_call: TRBJ1-1
cdr3_nt: TGCGCCAGCAGCAAGGACAGTGAAAACACTGAAGCTTTCTTT
cdr3_aa: CASSKDSENTEAFF

clone_size: NA
v_call: TRBV4-2
d_call: TRBD1
j_call: TRBJ1-6
cdr3_nt: TGTGCCAGCAGCCAACTACAGGGGGAGGGGCCCCTCCACTTT
cdr3_aa: CASSQLQGEGPLHF

clone_size: few
v_call: TRBV6-5
d_call: TRBD2
j_call: TRBJ2-7
cdr3_nt: TGTGCCAGCAAAATGACTAGCGGGGACGTCTACGAGCAGTACTTC
cdr3_aa: CASKMTSGDVYEQYF

clone_size: few
v_call: TRBV5-4
d_call: TRBD1
j_call: TRBJ2-7
cdr3_nt: TGTGCCAGCAGCTTGCAGGGGGCCGACGAGCAGTACTTC
cdr3_aa: CASSLQGADEQYF

clone_size: NA
v_call: TRBV28
d_call: NA
j_call: TRBJ2-7
cdr3_nt: TGTGCCAGCAGCCCCTCGTGGAGGCAGCTAATCTCCTACGAGCAGTACTTC
cdr3_aa: CASSPSWRQLISYEQYF

clone_size: few
v_call: TRBV28
d_call: NA
j_call: TRBJ1-1
cdr3_nt: TGTGCCACTTCCTCGGGGAACACTGAAGCTTTCTTT
cdr3_aa: CATSSGNTEAFF

clone_size: NA
v_call: TRBV28
d_call: TRBD1
j_call: TRBJ1-4
cdr3_nt: TGTGCCAGCACTTCGGAGGGGGCAGGAAGGGAAAAACTGTTTTTT
cdr3_aa: CASTSEGAGREKLFF

clone_size: NA
v_call: TRBV10-3
d_call: TRBD1
j_call: TRBJ1-2
cdr3_nt: TGTGCCATCAGTGGCGGGATAAGCCAGGGGGCGCATGGCTACACCTTC
cdr3_aa: CAISGGISQGAHGYTF

clone_size: NA
v_call: TRBV7-2
d_call: NA
j_call: TRBJ2-2
cdr3_nt: TGTGCCAGCAGCTGGGCGGACTTAAACACCGGGGAGCTGTTTTTT
cdr3_aa: CASSWADLNTGELFF

clone_size: few
v_call: TRBV28
d_call: NA
j_call: TRBJ2-7
cdr3_nt: TGTGCCAGCAGCCTCGGACGGCTGAGCCACGAGCAGTACTTC
cdr3_aa: CASSLGRLSHEQYF

clone_size: NA
v_call: TRBV10-1
d_call: NA
j_call: TRBJ1-1
cdr3_nt: TGCGCCAGCAGTGAGTCGACGAACACTGAAGCTTTCTTT
cdr3_aa: CASSESTNTEAFF

clone_size: NA
v_call: TRBV4-1
d_call: NA
j_call: TRBJ2-3
cdr3_nt: TGCGCCAGTTCCACACAGGGAAGGCCCACAGATACGCAGTATTTT
cdr3_aa: CASSTQGRPTDTQYF

clone_size: NA
v_call: TRBV12-2
d_call: NA
j_call: TRBJ2-7
cdr3_nt: TGTGCAAGTCCCAATTCGACCCTACGGCAAGAGCAGTACTTC
cdr3_aa: CASPNSTLRQEQYF

clone_size: NA
v_call: TRBV21-1
d_call: NA
j_call: TRBJ1-5
cdr3_nt: TGTGCCAGGGACAATCAGCCCCAGCATTTT
cdr3_aa: CARDNQPQHF

clone_size: once
v_call: TRBV19
d_call: NA
j_call: TRBJ2-3
cdr3_nt: TGTGCCAGTAGTCTGGACAGCACAGATACGCAGTATTTT
cdr3_aa: CASSLDSTDTQYF

clone_size: NA
v_call: TRBV5-4
d_call: TRBD2
j_call: TRBJ2-5
cdr3_nt: TGTGCCAGCAGCTTGAGACTAGCGGCTCAAGAGACCCAGTACTTC
cdr3_aa: CASSLRLAAQETQYF

clone_size: NA
v_call: TRBV11-2
d_call: TRBD1
j_call: TRBJ2-2
cdr3_nt: TGTGCCAGCAGGCCTGCCCGGACAGGGGGGAGGGAGCTGTTTTTT
cdr3_aa: CASRPARTGGRELFF

clone_size: NA
v_call: TRBV7-9
d_call: NA
j_call: TRBJ1-4
cdr3_nt: TGTGCCAGCAGCTTCCCCTTAGCTAATGAAAAACTGTTTTTT
cdr3_aa: CASSFPLANEKLFF

clone_size: NA
v_call: TRBV28
d_call: NA
j_call: TRBJ2-7
cdr3_nt: TGTGCCAGCAGTATGACAGGTACCTCCTACGAGCAGTACTTC
cdr3_aa: CASSMTGTSYEQYF

clone_size: NA
v_call: TRBV28
d_call: NA
j_call: TRBJ2-5
cdr3_nt: TGTGCCAGCAGGAGCCAAAGGGGGACCCAGTACTTC
cdr3_aa: CASRSQRGTQYF

clone_size: NA
v_call: TRBV4-2
d_call: NA
j_call: TRBJ2-3
cdr3_nt: TGTGCCAGCAGCCAAGATCGGGATACGCAGTATTTT
cdr3_aa: CASSQDRDTQYF

clone_size: NA
v_call: TRBV7-9
d_call: TRBD2
j_call: TRBJ2-7
cdr3_nt: TGTGCCAGCAGCTTAGGGTTCGGGGGGGCCTACGAGCAGTACTTC
cdr3_aa: CASSLGFGGAYEQYF

clone_size: NA
v_call: TRBV19
d_call: TRBD2
j_call: TRBJ2-1
cdr3_nt: TGTGCCAGTAGTAGGATAGCGGGGGGAACCTACAATGAGCAGTTCTTC
cdr3_aa: CASSRIAGGTYNEQFF

clone_size: once
v_call: TRBV7-2
d_call: TRBD2
j_call: TRBJ2-7
cdr3_nt: TGTGCCAGCAGGGGACTAGCGGGGTCAGCGTACGAGCAGTACTTC
cdr3_aa: CASRGLAGSAYEQYF

clone_size: NA
v_call: TRBV5-1
d_call: TRBD2
j_call: TRBJ2-1
cdr3_nt: TGCGCCAGCAGCGGAGGGGGGACTAGCAGGGAACTTGAGCAGTTCTTC
cdr3_aa: CASSGGGTSRELEQFF

clone_size: NA
v_call: TRBV19
d_call: NA
j_call: TRBJ2-1
cdr3_nt: TGTGCCAGTAGTTCACAGCTACGCTCCTACAATGAGCAGTTCTTC
cdr3_aa: CASSSQLRSYNEQFF

clone_size: NA
v_call: TRBV2
d_call: NA
j_call: TRBJ1-1
cdr3_nt: TGTGCCAGCAGTGAACTACAAGTGAACACTGAAGCTTTCTTT
cdr3_aa: CASSELQVNTEAFF

clone_size: NA
v_call: TRBV6-5
d_call: NA
j_call: TRBJ1-2
cdr3_nt: TGTGCCAGCAGTTACGGGGCTGCTGGTGAAGATGGCTACACCTTC
cdr3_aa: CASSYGAAGEDGYTF

clone_size: NA
v_call: TRBV15
d_call: TRBD2
j_call: TRBJ2-4
cdr3_nt: TGTGCCACCAGCAGAGATTATGCGGGAGGTGGAAACATTCAGTACTTC
cdr3_aa: CATSRDYAGGGNIQYF

clone_size: NA
v_call: TRBV28
d_call: NA
j_call: TRBJ1-4
cdr3_nt: TGTGCCAGCGGCAGGGTAGAAGAAAAACTGTTTTTT
cdr3_aa: CASGRVEEKLFF

clone_size: NA
v_call: TRBV28
d_call: NA
j_call: TRBJ1-5
cdr3_nt: TGTGCCAGCAGTTCAGTAAACCAGGGGTCCCAGGGGCCCCAGCATTTT
cdr3_aa: CASSSVNQGSQGPQHF

clone_size: NA
v_call: TRBV29-1
d_call: TRBD1
j_call: TRBJ1-2
cdr3_nt: TGCAGCGTTGTTGACAGGGGGCGCGACTATGGCTACACCTTC
cdr3_aa: CSVVDRGRDYGYTF

clone_size: NA
v_call: TRBV21-1
d_call: NA
j_call: TRBJ1-1
cdr3_nt: TGTGCCAGCAGCAAATCCCCGACAGGGACCAAGGACACTGAAGCTTTCTTT
cdr3_aa: CASSKSPTGTKDTEAFF

clone_size: once
v_call: TRBV6-5
d_call: NA
j_call: TRBJ2-6
cdr3_nt: TGTGCCAGCAGCCGCGACAGCTCTGGGGCCAACGTCCTGACTTTC
cdr3_aa: CASSRDSSGANVLTF

clone_size: NA
v_call: TRBV6-6
d_call: NA
j_call: TRBJ1-3
cdr3_nt: TGTGCCAGCCGGGAGGGCGCGGCAGGTGACACCATATATTTT
cdr3_aa: CASREGAAGDTIYF

clone_size: NA
v_call: TRBV10-2
d_call: NA
j_call: TRBJ1-6
cdr3_nt: TGCGCCAGCAGCTCGAGGGACCTTCTCTGGGGTTCACCCCTCCACTTT
cdr3_aa: CASSSRDLLWGSPLHF

clone_size: NA
v_call: TRBV5-1
d_call: TRBD2
j_call: TRBJ2-1
cdr3_nt: TGCGCCAGCAGCTTGGAGCTAGCGGGCGGAAATGAGCAGTTCTTC
cdr3_aa: CASSLELAGGNEQFF

clone_size: NA
v_call: TRBV6-5
d_call: NA
j_call: TRBJ2-3
cdr3_nt: TGTGCCAGCAGAAAGACGGACTACCCCACAGATACGCAGTATTTT
cdr3_aa: CASRKTDYPTDTQYF

clone_size: NA
v_call: TRBV5-1
d_call: TRBD1
j_call: TRBJ1-3
cdr3_nt: TGCGCCAGCAGTAACGACAGGGAAGGAAACACCATATATTTT
cdr3_aa: CASSNDREGNTIYF

clone_size: NA
v_call: TRBV6-5
d_call: TRBD1
j_call: TRBJ2-2
cdr3_nt: TGTGCCAGCACCAGGGGGATAACCGGGGAGCTGTTTTTT
cdr3_aa: CASTRGITGELFF